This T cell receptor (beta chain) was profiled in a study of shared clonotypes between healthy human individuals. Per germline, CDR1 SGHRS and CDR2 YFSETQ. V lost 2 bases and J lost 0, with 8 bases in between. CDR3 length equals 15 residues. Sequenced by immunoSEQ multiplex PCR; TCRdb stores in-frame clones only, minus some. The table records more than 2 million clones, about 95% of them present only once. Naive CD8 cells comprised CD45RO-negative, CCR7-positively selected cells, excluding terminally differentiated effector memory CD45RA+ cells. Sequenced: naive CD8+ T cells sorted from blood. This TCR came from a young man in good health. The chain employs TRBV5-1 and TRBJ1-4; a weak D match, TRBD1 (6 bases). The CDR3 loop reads CASSLGQTTNEKLFF. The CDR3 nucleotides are TGCGCCAGCAGCTTAGGACAGACAACTAATGAAAAACTGTTTTTT.